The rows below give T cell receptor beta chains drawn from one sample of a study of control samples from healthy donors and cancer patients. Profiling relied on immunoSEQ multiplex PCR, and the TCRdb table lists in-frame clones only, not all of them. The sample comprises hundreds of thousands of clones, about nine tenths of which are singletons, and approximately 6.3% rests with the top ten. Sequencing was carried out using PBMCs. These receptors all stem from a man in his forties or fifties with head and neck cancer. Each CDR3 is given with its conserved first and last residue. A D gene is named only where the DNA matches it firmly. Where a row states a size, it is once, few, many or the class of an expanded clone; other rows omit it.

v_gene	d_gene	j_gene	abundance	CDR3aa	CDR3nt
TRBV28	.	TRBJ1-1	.	CASSPPPGANTEAFF	TGTGCCAGCAGTCCCCCCCCGGGGGCTAACACTGAAGCTTTCTTT
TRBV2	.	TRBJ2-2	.	CASSGSGKSPGELFF	TGTGCCAGCAGTGGGTCAGGGAAAAGTCCCGGGGAGCTGTTTTTT
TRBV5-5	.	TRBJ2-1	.	CASSFETGQYNEQFF	TGTGCCAGCAGCTTCGAAACAGGACAATACAATGAGCAGTTCTTC
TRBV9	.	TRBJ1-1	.	CASSPPSAGVPKAFF	TGTGCCAGCAGCCCACCGTCCGCGGGCGTCCCGAAAGCTTTCTTT
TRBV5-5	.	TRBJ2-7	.	CASSLGNGYEQYF	TGTGCCAGCAGCTTGGGCAACGGGTACGAGCAGTACTTC
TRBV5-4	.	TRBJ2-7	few	CASSLGLGLASDYEQYF	TGTGCCAGCAGCTTGGGACTGGGGCTAGCGTCTGACTACGAGCAGTACTTC
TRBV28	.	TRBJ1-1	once	CASSLSGSEAFF	TGTGCCAGCAGTTTAAGCGGGTCTGAAGCTTTCTTT
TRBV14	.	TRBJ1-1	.	CASSQVVQVPTEAFF	TGTGCCAGCAGCCAAGTCGTGCAGGTACCCACTGAAGCTTTCTTT
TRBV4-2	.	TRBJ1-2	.	CASSQGGQNLYNYGYTF	TGTGCCAGCAGCCAAGGTGGGCAGAACCTTTATAACTATGGCTACACCTTC
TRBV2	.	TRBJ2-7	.	CASQTETTYEQYF	TGTGCCAGCCAGACCGAGACCACCTACGAGCAGTACTTC
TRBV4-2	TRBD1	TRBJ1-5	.	CASSQDMEGQGIYQPQHF	TGTGCCAGCAGCCAAGATATGGAGGGACAGGGGATCTATCAGCCCCAGCATTTT
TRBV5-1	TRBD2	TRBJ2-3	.	CASFTSGFEGGPDTQYF	TGCGCCAGCTTTACTAGCGGTTTCGAGGGGGGCCCGGATACGCAGTATTTT
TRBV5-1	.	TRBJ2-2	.	CASGPSTTGELFF	TGCGCCAGCGGGCCCTCGACCACCGGGGAGCTGTTTTTT
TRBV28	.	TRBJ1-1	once	CASSTTGGRNTEAFF	TGTGCCAGCAGTACGACGGGGGGACGGAACACTGAAGCTTTCTTT
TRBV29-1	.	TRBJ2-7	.	CSVGGARSSYEQYF	TGCAGCGTTGGTGGGGCCCGGAGCTCCTACGAGCAGTACTTC
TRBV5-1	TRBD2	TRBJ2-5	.	CASSLPGGEGETQYF	TGCGCCAGCAGCCTCCCGGGGGGAGAGGGAGAGACCCAGTACTTC
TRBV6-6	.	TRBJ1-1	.	CASSPGTYGSSANTEAFF	TGTGCCAGCAGTCCCGGGACTTATGGTTCATCGGCGAACACTGAAGCTTTCTTT
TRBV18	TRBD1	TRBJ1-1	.	CASSPTGVTEAFF	TGTGCCAGCTCACCGACAGGGGTGACTGAAGCTTTCTTT
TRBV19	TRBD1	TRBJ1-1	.	CASSTPRGTGGAGTEAFF	TGTGCCAGTAGTACCCCCCGCGGGACAGGGGGCGCGGGCACTGAAGCTTTCTTT
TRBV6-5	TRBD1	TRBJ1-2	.	CASRPTGGGGTF	TGTGCCAGCAGACCGACAGGGGGCGGGGGCACCTTC
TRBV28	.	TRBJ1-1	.	CASKPTSGNTEAFF	TGTGCCAGCAAGCCAACGAGCGGGAACACTGAAGCTTTCTTT
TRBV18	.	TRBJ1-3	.	CASSPPVGISGNTIYF	TGTGCCAGCTCACCCCCCGTGGGTATCTCTGGAAACACCATATATTTT
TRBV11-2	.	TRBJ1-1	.	CASSLFVNTEAFF	TGTGCCAGCAGCTTATTTGTGAACACTGAAGCTTTCTTT
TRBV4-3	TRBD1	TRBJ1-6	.	CASSPQGFNSPLHF	TGCGCCAGCAGCCCACAGGGGTTCAATTCACCCCTCCACTTT
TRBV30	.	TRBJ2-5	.	CAWSVISYRETQYF	TGTGCCTGGAGTGTCATTAGTTACAGAGAGACCCAGTACTTC
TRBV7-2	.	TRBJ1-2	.	CASSSQGTAGYTF	TGTGCCAGCAGCTCCCAGGGTACGGCCGGCTACACCTTC
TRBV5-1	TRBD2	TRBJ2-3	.	CASSLPSGVEDTQYF	TGCGCCAGCAGCTTGCCTAGCGGGGTCGAGGATACGCAGTATTTT
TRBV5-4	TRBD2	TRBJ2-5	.	CASSLVGGETQYF	TGTGCCAGCAGCTTGGTGGGGGGGGAGACCCAGTACTTC
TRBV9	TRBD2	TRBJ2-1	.	CASTRTSGRSLYNEQFF	TGTGCCAGCACTCGGACTAGCGGGAGGTCCCTCTACAATGAGCAGTTCTTC